Detailed here is one T cell receptor (beta chain). Its specific antigen is unknown. Base qualities were left out, and no much larger clone turns up one base away. The collaborating institutions used their own protocols to collect whole blood in K2EDTA tubes. For TCRbeta analysis, collaborator samples were shipped as frozen whole blood, as isolated PBMCs, or as DNA extracted from either sample type. This sample was included in a study of blood T cell repertoires in COVID-19 (dated by TCRdb to the early 2020s). For context, the study as a whole: Samples covering the acute and convalescent phases of COVID-19 were provided by collaborators in the United States, Italy and Spain. The prospective study material was composed of cDNA or gDNA derived from T cells, B-cell-depleted T cells, or PBMCs. Deeply sampled blood TCRbeta repertoires from subjects exposed to, actively infected with, or recovered from COVID-19 were included in the dataset. A freely available public database, intended as a resource for researchers studying the immune response to SARS-CoV-2, is where the repertoires were released. The samples were drawn from the first 160 participants of the ongoing ImmuneRACE study and from 950 to 1,500 subjects provided by 6 global collaborators. The sample metadata nearly always contained a de-identified subject ID, COVID-19 status, age in years and sex. Where available, HLA class I and class II types were obtained from metadata supplied by the sample provider rather than from assay-based typing. Study-wide findings and limitations: Clinical and demographic metadata were provided uncurated, with the amount varying by source and participant.

TCRbeta CDR3 regions were amplified from genomic DNA by means of the immunoSEQ Assay, a bias-controlled multiplex PCR. The paper's data handling went like this. The number of nucleated cells in each sample was estimated by amplification of reference gene primers within the assay. Sequence reads were collapsed and filtered to measure the absolute abundance of every unique TCRbeta CDR3 rearrangement. For each sample, productive Simpson clonality was calculated as the square root of Simpson's diversity index over productive rearrangements. In TCRdb, the immuneACCESS table is reduced to in-frame sequences with V and J assigned. These tables do not hold every clone; where another copy was compared, an unresolved V gene accounts for under half, and the others remain unexplained. V and J calls and clone size are those listed in that table; D and trimming were worked out from the DNA. The sample contains about 29,000 clones, 89% of them found a single time. 3.5% of the sample rests with the top ten.

V loses 0 bases, J loses 1 base, and the germline ends lie 7 bases apart. The germline V gene supplies CDR1 MNHEY and CDR2 SVGAGI. The CDR3 spans 15 residues, from the cysteine through the phenylalanine. The CDR3 DNA has 45 bases and is translated from base 1. The receptor chain draws on TRBV6-5 and TRBJ1-5; D gene: possibly TRBD1, on 6 matching bases. This sequence originates from a human donor in a cohort sampled during active COVID-19. The sequenced sample was peripheral blood. The bases read TGTGCCAGCAGTTACTCCAGGGGAAGCAATCAGCCCCAGCATTTT. Its coded protein is CASSYSRGSNQPQHF.